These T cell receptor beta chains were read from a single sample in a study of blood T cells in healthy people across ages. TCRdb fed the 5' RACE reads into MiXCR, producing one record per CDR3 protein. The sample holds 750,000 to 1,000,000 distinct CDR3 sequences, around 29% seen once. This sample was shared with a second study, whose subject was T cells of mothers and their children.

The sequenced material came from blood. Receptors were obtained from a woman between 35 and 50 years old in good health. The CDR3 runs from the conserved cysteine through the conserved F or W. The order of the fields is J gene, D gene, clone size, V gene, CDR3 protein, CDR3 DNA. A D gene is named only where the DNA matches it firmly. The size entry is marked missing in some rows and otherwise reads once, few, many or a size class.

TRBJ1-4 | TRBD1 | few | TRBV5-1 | CASSLTGGQTNEKLFF | TGCGCCAGCAGCCTGACAGGGGGCCAAACTAATGAAAAACTGTTTTTT
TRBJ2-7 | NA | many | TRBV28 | CASSEEFRSAYEQYF | TGTGCCAGCAGCGAAGAGTTCAGGTCCGCCTACGAGCAGTACTTC
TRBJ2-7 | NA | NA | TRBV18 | CASSLTGFDEQYF | TGTGCCAGCTCACTAACAGGGTTCGACGAGCAGTACTTC
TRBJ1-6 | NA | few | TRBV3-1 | CASSGESYNSPLHF | TGTGCCAGCTCGGGGGAGTCCTATAATTCACCCCTCCACTTT
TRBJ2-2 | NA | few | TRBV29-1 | CSVEGFLNTGELFF | TGCAGCGTGGAAGGATTTTTGAACACCGGGGAGCTGTTTTTT
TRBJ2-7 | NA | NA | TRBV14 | CASSLKRVDYNEQYF | TGTGCCAGCAGCCTTAAGCGGGTCGACTACAATGAGCAGTACTTC
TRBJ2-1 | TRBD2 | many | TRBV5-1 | CASSPAGGLREQFF | TGCGCCAGCAGCCCCGCGGGGGGGTTACGAGAGCAGTTCTTC
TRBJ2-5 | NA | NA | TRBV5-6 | CASSPQGPNGEQYF | TGTGCCAGCAGCCCTCAAGGGCCCAACGGGGAGCAGTACTTC
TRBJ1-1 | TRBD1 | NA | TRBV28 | CAGGGDRGVSGAFF | TGTGCCGGCGGGGGGGACAGGGGGGTGAGTGGAGCTTTCTTT
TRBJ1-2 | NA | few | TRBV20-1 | CSAREHHYTF | TGCAGTGCTAGGGAACACCACTACACCTTC
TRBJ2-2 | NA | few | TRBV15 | CATSRDLNTGELFF | TGTGCCACCAGCAGAGATCTCAACACCGGGGAGCTGTTTTTT
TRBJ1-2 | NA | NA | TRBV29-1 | CSVEAETAYGYTF | TGCAGCGTTGAAGCTGAGACCGCCTATGGCTACACCTTC
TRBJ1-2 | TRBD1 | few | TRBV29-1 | CSVAHRGEGGYTF | TGCAGCGTTGCGCACAGGGGTGAAGGTGGCTACACCTTC
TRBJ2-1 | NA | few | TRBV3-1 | CASSQSAYNEQFF | TGTGCCAGCAGCCAATCCGCCTACAATGAGCAGTTCTTC
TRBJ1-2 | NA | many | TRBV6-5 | CASSHPRGSNYGYTF | TGTGCCAGCAGTCACCCACGGGGCAGCAACTATGGCTACACCTTC
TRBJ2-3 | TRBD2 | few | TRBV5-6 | CASSSITSGGRTDTQYF | TGTGCCAGCAGCTCCATCACTAGCGGGGGACGAACGGATACGCAGTATTTT
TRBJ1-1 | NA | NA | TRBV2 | CASSATLQAFF | TGTGCCAGCAGTGCTACTTTACAAGCTTTCTTT
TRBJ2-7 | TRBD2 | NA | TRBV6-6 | CASRETRGTTYEQYF | TGTGCCAGCCGAGAGACCCGGGGGACTACCTACGAGCAGTACTTC
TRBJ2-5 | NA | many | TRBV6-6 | CASSYSKTDQETQYF | TGTGCCAGCAGTTATAGTAAGACAGATCAAGAGACCCAGTACTTC
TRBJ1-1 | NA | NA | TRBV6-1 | CASSEDRNTEAFF | TGTGCCAGCAGTGAGGACAGGAACACTGAAGCTTTCTTT
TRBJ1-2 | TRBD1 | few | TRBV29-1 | CSVSRDREHTF | TGCAGCGTCTCGAGGGACAGGGAACACACCTTC
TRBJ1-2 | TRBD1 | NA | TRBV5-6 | CASSFTGDSNYGYTF | TGTGCCAGCAGCTTTACAGGGGACTCCAACTATGGCTACACCTTC
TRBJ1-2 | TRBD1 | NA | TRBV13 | CASTPGQGNYGYTF | TGTGCCAGCACCCCGGGACAGGGCAACTATGGCTACACCTTC
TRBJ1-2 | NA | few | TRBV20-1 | CSAPRHAKRVSYGYTF | TGCAGTGCTCCCCGACACGCAAAGAGGGTGAGCTATGGCTACACCTTC
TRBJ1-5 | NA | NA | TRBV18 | CASSPGPNSNQPQHF | TGTGCCAGCTCACCAGGCCCAAATAGCAATCAGCCCCAGCATTTT
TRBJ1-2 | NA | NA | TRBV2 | CASSVGREGYTF | TGTGCCAGCAGCGTTGGACGGGAGGGCTACACCTTC
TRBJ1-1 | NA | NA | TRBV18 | CASSPYREGKTEAFF | TGTGCCAGCTCACCCTACAGGGAGGGGAAAACTGAAGCTTTCTTT
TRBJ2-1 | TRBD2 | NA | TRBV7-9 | CASSDGLAEYNEQFF | TGTGCCAGCAGCGATGGACTAGCGGAGTACAATGAGCAGTTCTTC
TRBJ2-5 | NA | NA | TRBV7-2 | CASSPRRVKETQYF | TGTGCCAGCAGCCCGAGGCGAGTTAAAGAGACCCAGTACTTC
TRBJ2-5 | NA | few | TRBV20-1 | CSVVSPGRGRGETQYF | TGCAGTGTAGTGAGCCCGGGGCGGGGCCGAGGGGAGACCCAGTACTTC
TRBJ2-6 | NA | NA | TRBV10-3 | CAISESGAGSTGTNVLTF | TGTGCCATCAGTGAGTCGGGCGCGGGATCGACTGGGACCAACGTCCTGACTTTC
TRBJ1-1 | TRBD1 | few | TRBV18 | CASSPQGGGNTEAFF | TGTGCCAGCTCACCCCAGGGGGGGGGAAACACTGAAGCTTTCTTT
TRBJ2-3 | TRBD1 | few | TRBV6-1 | CASSIQGAATDTQYF | TGTGCCAGCAGCATACAGGGGGCAGCGACAGATACGCAGTATTTT
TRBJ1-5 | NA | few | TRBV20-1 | CSAREKGQNSNQPQHF | TGCAGTGCTAGAGAAAAGGGGCAGAATAGCAATCAGCCCCAGCATTTT
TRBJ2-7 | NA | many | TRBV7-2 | CASSLTRDKNYEQYF | TGTGCCAGCAGCTTAACTCGAGACAAAAACTACGAGCAGTACTTC
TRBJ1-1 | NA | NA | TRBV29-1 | CSAAWLMNTEAFF | TGCAGCGCTGCTTGGCTTATGAACACTGAAGCTTTCTTT
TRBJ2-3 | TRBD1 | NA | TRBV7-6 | CASSLVGGTGATSTDTQYF | TGTGCCAGCAGCTTAGTAGGGGGGACAGGGGCCACTAGTACAGATACGCAGTATTTT
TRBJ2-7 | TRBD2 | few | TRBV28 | CASGTGLAGNYEQYF | TGTGCCAGCGGCACCGGACTAGCGGGGAACTACGAGCAGTACTTC
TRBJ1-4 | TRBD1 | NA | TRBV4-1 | CASGYRVPGQGSLATNEKLFF | TGCGCCAGCGGGTACCGAGTACCGGGACAGGGAAGCCTGGCGACTAATGAAAAACTGTTTTTT
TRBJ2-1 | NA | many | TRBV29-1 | CSVDIRYNEQFF | TGCAGCGTTGACATTCGCTACAATGAGCAGTTCTTC
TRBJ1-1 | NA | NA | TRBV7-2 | CASSPDPYGTEAFF | TGTGCCAGCAGTCCAGATCCCTACGGGACTGAAGCTTTCTTT
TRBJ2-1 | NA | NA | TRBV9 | CASSVALFTGGAENEQFF | TGTGCCAGCAGCGTAGCTCTTTTTACCGGGGGCGCGGAGAATGAGCAGTTCTTC
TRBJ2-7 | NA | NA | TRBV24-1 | CATSDLHPVYEQYF | TGTGCCACCAGTGATTTGCACCCGGTCTACGAGCAGTACTTC
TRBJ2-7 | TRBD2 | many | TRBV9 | CASSPIAGGTYEQYF | TGTGCCAGCAGCCCCATTGCGGGGGGAACCTACGAGCAGTACTTC
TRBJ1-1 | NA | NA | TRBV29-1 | CSVSGHTEAFF | TGCAGCGTCTCGGGACACACTGAAGCTTTCTTT
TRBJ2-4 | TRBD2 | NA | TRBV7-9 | CVSSLASGEPKNIQYF | TGTGTCAGCAGCCTAGCGAGCGGGGAGCCCAAAAACATTCAGTACTTC
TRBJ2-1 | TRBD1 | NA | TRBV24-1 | CATSAKTGQGVRYRNEQFF | TGTGCCACCAGTGCCAAGACAGGACAGGGGGTGAGGTACAGGAATGAGCAGTTCTTC
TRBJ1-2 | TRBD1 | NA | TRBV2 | CASTTTGGYYGYTF | TGTGCCAGCACTACGACAGGGGGATACTATGGCTACACCTTC